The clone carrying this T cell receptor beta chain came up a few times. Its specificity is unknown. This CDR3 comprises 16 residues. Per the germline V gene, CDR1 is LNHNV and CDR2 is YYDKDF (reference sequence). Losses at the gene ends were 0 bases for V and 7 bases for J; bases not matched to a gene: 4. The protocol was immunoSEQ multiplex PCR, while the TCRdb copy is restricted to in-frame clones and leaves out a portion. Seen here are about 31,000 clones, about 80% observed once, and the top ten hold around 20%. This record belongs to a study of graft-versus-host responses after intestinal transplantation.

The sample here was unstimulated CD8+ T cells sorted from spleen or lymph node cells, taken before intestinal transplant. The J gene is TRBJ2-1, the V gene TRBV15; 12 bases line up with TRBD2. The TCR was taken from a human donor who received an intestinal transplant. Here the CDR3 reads CATSREALAGGNEQFF. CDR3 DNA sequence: TGTGCCACCAGCAGAGAGGCACTAGCGGGGGGAAATGAGCAGTTCTTC.